What follows describes a single T cell receptor beta chain. These data come from a study of T cell responses to AZD1222 COVID-19 vaccine. V was pared by 5 bases and J by 7 bases, with 5 bases of the junction left unmatched. Looked up from germline, CDR1 is MNHEY and CDR2 is SVGAGI. The CDR3 covers 15 residues. Profiling relied on immunoSEQ multiplex PCR, and the TCRdb table lists in-frame clones only, not all of them. The data show around 87,000 clones, with 86% seen just once and about a tenth held by the top ten. The chain carries TRBV6-5 and TRBJ1-6; the match to TRBD1 covers 10 bases. The clonotype was recovered from an adult in good health. The material was peripheral blood, obtained on day 0 of AZD1222 vaccination. The CDR3 bases are TGTGCCAGCAGTCCCCGGACAGGGGGAAATTCACCCCTCCACTTT. Protein sequence: CASSPRTGGNSPLHF.